This entry lists 10 T cell receptor beta chains sequenced from one sample in a study of blood T cell repertoires in COVID-19. TCRdb keeps only in-frame clones here, not all; method: immunoSEQ multiplex PCR. The sample consists of approximately 89,000 clones, about 85% of them appearing once. Material for sequencing was peripheral blood. Receptors originate from a woman in her 70s with active or convalescent COVID-19.

This clone was detected a few times. The chain joins TRBV5-4 to TRBJ2-1; 8 bases agree with TRBD2. This CDR3 is built from 15 residues. CDR1 and CDR2 from the germline V gene are SGHNT and YYREEE (reference sequence). J lost 6 bases, V lost 3 bases, and 8 bases had no gene match. Here the CDR3 reads CASSYPGGDGNEQFF. The CDR3 DNA is TGTGCCAGCAGCTATCCCGGGGGGGATGGCAATGAGCAGTTCTTC.

V usage is TRBV4-3 and J usage is TRBJ1-1; 7 positions match TRBD1. J was trimmed by 1 base and V by 4 bases; bases with no gene match: 0. The germline V gene encodes CDR1 LGHNA and CDR2 YSLEER. This CDR3 contains 13 residues. The chain's CDR3 is CASSRQGNTEAFF. CDR3 in DNA: TGCGCCAGCAGCCGACAGGGGAACACTGAAGCTTTCTTT.

The rearrangement uses TRBV3-1 (or the pseudogene TRBV3-2) and TRBJ1-6, with 9 bases lining up with TRBD1. Germline trimming cut 0 bases from V and 4 bases from J; bases unmatched to any gene: 7. This CDR3 has 18 residues. Germline V gene data show CDR1 as LGHDT and CDR2 as YNNKEL (reference sequence). The CDR3 DNA reads as TGTGCCAGCAGCCAAGATTGGGGACAGGGAAGATATAATTCACCCCTCCACTTT. Translated, it gives CASSQDWGQGRYNSPLHF.

The chain employs TRBV9 and TRBJ1-1, with 9 bases matching TRBD1. The CDR3 covers 15 residues. Germline V gene data show CDR1 as SGDLS and CDR2 as YYNGEE. V lost 2 bases, J lost 4 bases, and 6 bases stayed unmatched. The DNA of the CDR3 is TGTGCCAGCAGCGTGACAGGGGGTTTTGGCACTGAAGCTTTCTTT. Translated, it gives CASSVTGGFGTEAFF.

The chain employs TRBV9 and TRBJ1-5, with 7 bases aligning to TRBD1. Germline V gives CDR1 SGDLS, CDR2 YYNGEE. V lost 2 bases to trimming and J lost 7 bases; unmatched junction nucleotides: 9. This CDR3 has 15 residues. CDR3 in amino acids: CASSVGLGGGQPQHF. The CDR3 coding sequence is TGTGCCAGCAGCGTCGGGTTAGGGGGCGGGCAGCCCCAGCATTTT.

This clone was detected a few times. The chain couples TRBV11-3 to TRBJ2-5, with D possibly TRBD2 on 7 matching bases. V gave up 6 bases and J gave up 4 bases, with 12 bases separating them. This CDR3 contains 13 residues. The germline V gene encodes CDR1 SGHNT and CDR2 YENEEA. This CDR3 reads CASRKGGGETQYF. In DNA form, the CDR3 reads TGTGCCAGCAGAAAGGGAGGGGGAGAGACCCAGTACTTC.

The chain joins TRBV24-1 to TRBJ1-1; D possibly corresponds to TRBD1 (5 bases). The V gene's germline CDR1 is KGHDR and CDR2 SFDVKD. The CDR3 has 14 amino acids. Trimming cost V 3 bases and J 0 bases, with 7 bases left between them. CDR3 sequence: CATSDGAVNTEAFF. The CDR3 nucleotides are TGTGCCACCAGTGATGGGGCGGTGAACACTGAAGCTTTCTTT.

The CDR3 region is CASSFGRGSVYGYTF. The CDR3 nucleotides read TGTGCCAGCAGTTTCGGCAGGGGCTCCGTCTATGGCTACACCTTC. J is TRBJ1-2 and V is TRBV27; tentative D call: TRBD1 (6 bases). CDR3 length: 15 residues. Germline CDR1 is MNHEY and CDR2 is SMNVEV (reference sequence). V lost 3 bases and J lost 4, with 15 bases in between.

V usage is TRBV7-2 and J usage is TRBJ2-7, with 7 bases that match TRBD2. This CDR3 is built from 12 residues. CDR1 is SGHTA and CDR2 is FQGNSA in the germline V gene. V was clipped by 5 bases and J by 5 bases; unmatched bases: 3. The CDR3 here is CASSPGGHEQYF. The CDR3 DNA is TGTGCCAGCAGCCCGGGGGGTCACGAGCAGTACTTC.

This clone was observed once. The V gene is TRBV6-5, the J gene TRBJ1-5, with D unresolved. Germline CDR1 and CDR2: MNHEY and SVGAGI. This CDR3 is 13 amino acids long. Trimming stripped 0 bases from V and 6 bases from J, with 6 bases between. The CDR3 reads CASSYSHGQPQHF. The DNA of the CDR3 is TGTGCCAGCAGTTACTCCCACGGTCAGCCCCAGCATTTT.